The 3 T cell receptor beta chains below all came from one sample that was sequenced in a study of T cell changes during pregnancy in multiple sclerosis. Sequencing used immunoSEQ multiplex PCR; TCRdb keeps in-frame clones, though not all of them. The data hold just over 20,000 clones, with 70% to 90% observed a single time. The specimen was CD8+ T cells from peripheral blood mononuclear cells, collected in the second trimester of pregnancy. Receptors were obtained from a female donor in good health, enrolled as a control in a pregnancy study.

This clone was counted once. The V gene is TRBV28, the J gene TRBJ2-7; TRBD1 aligns across 8 bases. Germline CDR1 MDHEN, CDR2 SYDVKM. J gave up 0 bases and V 3 bases, and 7 bases lay outside the gene matches. This CDR3 is 16 amino acids long. The CDR3 spells CASSFQRQGSSYEQYF. The CDR3 DNA sequence: TGTGCCAGCAGTTTCCAAAGACAGGGGAGCTCCTACGAGCAGTACTTC.

The chain links TRBV4-1 to TRBJ2-3, with 7 bases that match TRBD1. Germline CDR1 is MGHRA and CDR2 is YSYEKL. The CDR3 length is 17 residues. J was trimmed by 0 bases and V by 3 bases; bases with no gene match: 9. The CDR3 region has the DNA TGCGCCAGCAGCCAGGTGGGACAGCCTACTAGCACAGATACGCAGTATTTT. The encoded protein is CASSQVGQPTSTDTQYF.

The chain is built from TRBV19 and TRBJ2-1, with D maybe TRBD1 (6 bases). Germline V CDR1 and CDR2: LNHDA, SQIVND (reference sequence). The CDR3 is 12 amino acids. The germline V and J ends were trimmed by 5 bases and 10 bases, with 12 bases remaining between them. The CDR3 nucleotides are TGTGCCAGTAGTCCCGGGACACAGGAGCAGTTCTTC. This encodes CASSPGTQEQFF.